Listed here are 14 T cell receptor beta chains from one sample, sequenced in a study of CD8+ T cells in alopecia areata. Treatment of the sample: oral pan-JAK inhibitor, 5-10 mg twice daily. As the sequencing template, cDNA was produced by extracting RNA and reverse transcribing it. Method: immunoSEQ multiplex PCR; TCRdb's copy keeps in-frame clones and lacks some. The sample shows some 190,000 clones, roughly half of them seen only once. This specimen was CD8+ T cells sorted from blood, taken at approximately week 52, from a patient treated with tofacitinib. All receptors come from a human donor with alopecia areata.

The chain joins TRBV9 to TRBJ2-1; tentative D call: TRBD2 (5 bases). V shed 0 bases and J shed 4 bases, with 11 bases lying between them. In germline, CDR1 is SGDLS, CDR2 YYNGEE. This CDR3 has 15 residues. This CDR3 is CASSVGLAEYNEQFF. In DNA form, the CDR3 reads TGTGCCAGCAGCGTAGGTCTAGCCGAATACAATGAGCAGTTCTTC.

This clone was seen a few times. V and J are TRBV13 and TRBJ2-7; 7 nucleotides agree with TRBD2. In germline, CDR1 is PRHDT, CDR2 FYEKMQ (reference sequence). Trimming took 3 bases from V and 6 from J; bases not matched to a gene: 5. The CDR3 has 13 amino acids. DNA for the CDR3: TGTGCCAGCAGCTTGGGGGGGTCGACCGAGCAGTACTTC. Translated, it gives CASSLGGSTEQYF.

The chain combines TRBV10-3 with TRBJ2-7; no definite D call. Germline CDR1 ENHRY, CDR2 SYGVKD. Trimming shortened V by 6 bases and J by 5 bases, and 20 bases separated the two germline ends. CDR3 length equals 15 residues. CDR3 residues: CAIREGPTTKDEQYF. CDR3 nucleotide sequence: TGTGCCATCAGAGAAGGACCCACCACCAAGGACGAGCAGTACTTC.

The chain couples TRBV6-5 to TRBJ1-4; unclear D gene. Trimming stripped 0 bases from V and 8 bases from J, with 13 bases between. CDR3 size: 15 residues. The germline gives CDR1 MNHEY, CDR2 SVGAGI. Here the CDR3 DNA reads TGTGCCAGCAGTTACTCGTCTACGAACTCGGAAAAACTGTTTTTT. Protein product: CASSYSSTNSEKLFF.

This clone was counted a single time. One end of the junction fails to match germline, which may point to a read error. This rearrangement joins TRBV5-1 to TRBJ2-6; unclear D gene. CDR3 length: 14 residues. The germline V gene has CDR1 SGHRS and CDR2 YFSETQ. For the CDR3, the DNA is TGCGCCAGCAACTTGGAAACTGGGGCCAACGTCCTGACTTTC. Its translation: CASNLETGANVLTF. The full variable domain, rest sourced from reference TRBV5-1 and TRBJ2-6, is KAGVTQTPRYLIKTRGQQVTLSCSPISGHRSVSWYQQTPGQGLQFLFEYFSETQRNKGNFPGRFSGRQFSNSRSEMNVSTLELGDSALYLCASNLETGANVLTFGAGSRLTVL.

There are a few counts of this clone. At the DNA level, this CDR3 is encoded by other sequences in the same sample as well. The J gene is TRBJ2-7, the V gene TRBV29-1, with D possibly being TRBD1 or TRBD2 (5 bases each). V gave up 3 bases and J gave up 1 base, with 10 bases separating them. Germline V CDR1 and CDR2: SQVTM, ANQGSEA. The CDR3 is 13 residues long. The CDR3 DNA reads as TGCAGCGTTGATAGAGGGGATTCCTACGAGCAGTACTTC. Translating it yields CSVDRGDSYEQYF.

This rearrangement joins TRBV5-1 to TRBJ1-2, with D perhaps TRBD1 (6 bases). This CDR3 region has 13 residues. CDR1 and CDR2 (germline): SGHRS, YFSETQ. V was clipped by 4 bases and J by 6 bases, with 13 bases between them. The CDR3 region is CASSHPGGDGYTF. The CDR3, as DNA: TGCGCCAGCAGCCACCCCGGGGGCGATGGCTACACCTTC. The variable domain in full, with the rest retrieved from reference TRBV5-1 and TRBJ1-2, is KAGVTQTPRYLIKTRGQQVTLSCSPISGHRSVSWYQQTPGQGLQFLFEYFSETQRNKGNFPGRFSGRQFSNSRSEMNVSTLELGDSALYLCASSHPGGDGYTFGSGTRLTVV.

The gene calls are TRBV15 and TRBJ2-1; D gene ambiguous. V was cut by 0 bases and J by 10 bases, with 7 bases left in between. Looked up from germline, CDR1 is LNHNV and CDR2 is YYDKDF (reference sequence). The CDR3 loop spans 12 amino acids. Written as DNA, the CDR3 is TGTGCCACCAGCAGAGATCGGACGGAGCAGTTCTTC. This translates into CATSRDRTEQFF.

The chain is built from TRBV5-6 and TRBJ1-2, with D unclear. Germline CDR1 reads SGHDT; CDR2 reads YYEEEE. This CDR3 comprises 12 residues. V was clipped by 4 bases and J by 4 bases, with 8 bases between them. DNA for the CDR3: TGTGCCAGCAGCCCAGATTCCTATGGCTACACCTTC. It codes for CASSPDSYGYTF.

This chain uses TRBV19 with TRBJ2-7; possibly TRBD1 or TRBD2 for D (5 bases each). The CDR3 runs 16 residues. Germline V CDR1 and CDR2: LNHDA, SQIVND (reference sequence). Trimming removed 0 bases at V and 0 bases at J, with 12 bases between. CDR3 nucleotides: TGTGCCAGTAGTATAGATTCCGGGACCCACTCCTACGAGCAGTACTTC. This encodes CASSIDSGTHSYEQYF.

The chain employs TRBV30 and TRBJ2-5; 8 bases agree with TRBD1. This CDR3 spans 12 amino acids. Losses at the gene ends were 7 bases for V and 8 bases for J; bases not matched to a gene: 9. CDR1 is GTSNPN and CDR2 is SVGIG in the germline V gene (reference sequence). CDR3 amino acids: CASLRGPLTQYF. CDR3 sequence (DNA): TGTGCCTCCCTCAGGGGGCCGTTAACCCAGTACTTC.

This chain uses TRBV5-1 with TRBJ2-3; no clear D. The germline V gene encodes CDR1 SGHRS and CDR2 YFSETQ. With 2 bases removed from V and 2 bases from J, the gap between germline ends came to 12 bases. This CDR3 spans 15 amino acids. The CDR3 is CASSFSFFLTDTQYF. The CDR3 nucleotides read TGCGCCAGCAGCTTTAGCTTTTTCCTCACAGATACGCAGTATTTT.

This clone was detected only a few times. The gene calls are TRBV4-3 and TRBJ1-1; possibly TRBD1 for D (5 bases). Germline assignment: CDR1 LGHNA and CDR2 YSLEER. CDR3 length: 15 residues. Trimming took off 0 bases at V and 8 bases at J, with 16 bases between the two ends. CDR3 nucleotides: TGCGCCAGCAGCCAAGATCAATTCTGGGGGTCCGAAGCTTTCTTT. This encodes CASSQDQFWGSEAFF.

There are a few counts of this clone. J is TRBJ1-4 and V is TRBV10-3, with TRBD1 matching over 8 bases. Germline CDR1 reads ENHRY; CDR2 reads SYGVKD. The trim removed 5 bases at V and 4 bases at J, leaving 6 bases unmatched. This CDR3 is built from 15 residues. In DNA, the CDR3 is TGTGCCATCAGTCCAGGGGGCGATGGTAATGAAAAACTGTTTTTT. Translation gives CAISPGGDGNEKLFF.